This entry describes one T cell receptor (beta chain). The antigen is unknown. Sorted-subset replicate PCR reactions contained roughly 200 ng DNA, corresponding to approximately 30,000 T cell genomes. Produced via immunoSEQ multiplex PCR; TCRdb's table is partial and in-frame only. The sample includes 600,000 to 750,000 clones, approximately 72% of them seen just once. The sample is drawn from a study of shared clonotypes between healthy human individuals. Study background: The plates for each donor numbered three CD4 naive, three CD4 memory, two CD8 naive and one CD8 memory.

Points from the study as a whole: Several donors held approximately 4.6% of naive CD4 clonotypes in common.

Trimming removed 3 bases at V and 8 bases at J, with 10 bases between. The CDR3 is 12 amino acids. Germline V lookup: CDR1 WSHSY, CDR2 SAAADI. This TCR came from a woman in her thirties in good health. Sequenced material: memory CD4+ T cells sorted from blood. Subset in this sample: CD45RA-negative fraction. The genes are TRBV10-2 and TRBJ1-1; the D gene is possibly TRBD1 (5 bases). The CDR3 nucleotides read TGCGCCAGCAGTGATCCGGGACTGGAAGCTTTCTTT. Amino acids: CASSDPGLEAFF.